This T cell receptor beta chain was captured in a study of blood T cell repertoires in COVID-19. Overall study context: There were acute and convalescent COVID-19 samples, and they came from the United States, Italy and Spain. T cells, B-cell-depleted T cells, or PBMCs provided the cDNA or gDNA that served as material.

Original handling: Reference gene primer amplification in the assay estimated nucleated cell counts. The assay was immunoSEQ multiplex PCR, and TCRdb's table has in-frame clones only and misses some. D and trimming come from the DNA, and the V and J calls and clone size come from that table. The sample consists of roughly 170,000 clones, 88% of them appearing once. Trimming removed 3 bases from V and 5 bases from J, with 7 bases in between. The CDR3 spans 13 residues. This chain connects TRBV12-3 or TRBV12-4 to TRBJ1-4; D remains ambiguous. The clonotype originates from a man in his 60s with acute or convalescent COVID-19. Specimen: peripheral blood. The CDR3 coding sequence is TGTGCCAGCAGTTTCTACCGAAATGAAAAACTGTTTTTT. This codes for CASSFYRNEKLFF.